This passage covers 20 T cell receptor beta chains from one sample sequenced in a study of T cell responses to AZD1222 COVID-19 vaccine. Libraries were prepared by immunoSEQ multiplex PCR; TCRdb keeps only in-frame clonotypes and omits some of them. Of approximately 57,000 clones in the sample, approximately 83% are singletons; the top ten hold over 15%. This specimen was peripheral blood, taken on day 0 of AZD1222 vaccination. These receptors came from an adult in good health.

The genes are TRBV7-2 and TRBJ2-4; TRBD1 matches at 7 bases. Losses at the gene ends were 5 bases for V and 2 bases for J; bases not matched to a gene: 3. Germline CDR1 and CDR2: SGHTA and FQGNSA. CDR3 length equals 14 residues. CDR3 coding DNA: TGTGCCAGCAGCGAACAGGGGACCAAAAACATTCAGTACTTC. This codes for CASSEQGTKNIQYF.

The chain uses TRBV18 and TRBJ1-2, with D tentatively TRBD1 (5 bases). The CDR3 sequence is 15 residues long. V was shortened by 3 bases and J by 3 bases, with 14 bases between the two germline ends. Germline V gene data show CDR1 as KGHSH and CDR2 as LQKENI. The CDR3 sequence is CASSPQGRLDYGYTF. Here the CDR3 DNA reads TGTGCCAGCTCACCCCAGGGCAGATTGGACTATGGCTACACCTTC. Using reference TRBV18 and TRBJ1-2 for the parts outside the CDR3, the full variable domain is NAGVMQNPRHLVRRRGQEARLRCSPMKGHSHVYWYRQLPEEGLKFMVYLQKENIIDESGMPKERFSAEFPKEGPSILRIQQVVRGDSAAYFCASSPQGRLDYGYTFGSGTRLTVV.

The CDR3 loop reads CASSPPGQGLSGYTF. The CDR3 DNA follows: TGTGCCAGCTCACCACCGGGACAGGGGTTGTCTGGCTACACCTTC. This chain uses TRBV18 with TRBJ1-2; TRBD1 aligns across 10 bases. V dropped 0 bases and J dropped 7; count of bases not matched to a gene: 5. The germline CDR1 and CDR2 sequences are KGHSH and LQKENI. The CDR3 runs to 15 residues.

The chain has TRBV19 and TRBJ1-2, with D possibly matching TRBD1 (6 bases). Germline lookup yields CDR1 LNHDA and CDR2 SQIVND (reference sequence). The CDR3 extends over 13 amino acids. Trimming removed 6 bases at V and 4 bases at J, with 12 bases between. CDR3 nucleotides: TGTGCCAGTAGAACCGGACAGCTCTATGGCTACACCTTC. It translates to CASRTGQLYGYTF.

As DNA, the CDR3 is TGTGCCAGCTCACCCGATACTGGGCGGCGCACTGAAGCTTTCTTT. Translation gives CASSPDTGRRTEAFF. V gene TRBV18 combines with J gene TRBJ1-1, with no clear D. Deletions cut 3 bases from V and 4 bases from J, with 15 bases between. The germline gives CDR1 KGHSH, CDR2 LQKENI. The CDR3 loop spans 15 amino acids.

The chain is built from TRBV6-2 or TRBV6-3 and TRBJ1-5, with TRBD1 matching 7 bases. This CDR3 has 14 amino acids. CDR1 and CDR2 (germline): MNHEY, SVGEGT. With V trimmed by 5 bases and J by 4 bases, 5 bases remained unmatched. The CDR3 nucleotides are TGTGCCAGCAGTCTGGACAGGTTTAATCAGCCCCAGCATTTT. Protein: CASSLDRFNQPQHF.

CDR3 amino acids: CTSSRSRQGVSYEQYF. The CDR3 nucleotides read TGCACCAGCAGCCGATCCCGACAGGGGGTTTCCTACGAGCAGTACTTC. The chain links TRBV1 to TRBJ2-7; the D call of TRBD1 is as the table states it, not checked on the DNA. TRBV1 is classified as a pseudogene. The CDR3 loop spans 16 amino acids.

The V call is TRBV29-1, the J call TRBJ2-7; 13 bases line up with TRBD2. V shed 7 bases, J shed 12 bases, and the junction held 12 bases outside the gene matches. This CDR3 comprises 13 residues. The germline V gene has CDR1 SQVTM and CDR2 ANQGSEA. Written as DNA, the CDR3 is TGCAGCGCGGGGACTAGCGGGGCGTCCCGTCTGTACTTC. Translated, it gives CSAGTSGASRLYF.

CDR3 loop: CASGKGVTNYGYTF. The CDR3 DNA follows: TGTGCCAGCGGAAAGGGGGTTACCAACTATGGCTACACCTTC. The rearrangement joins TRBV6-5 to TRBJ1-2; a possible D gene is TRBD1 (6 bases). The CDR3 spans 14 residues. Trimming cost V 8 bases and J 2 bases, with 15 bases left between them. Per germline, CDR1 MNHEY and CDR2 SVGAGI.

V and J are TRBV4-2 and TRBJ2-1, with 9 bases identical to TRBD2. The germline gives CDR1 LGHNA, CDR2 YNFKEQ. The CDR3 contains 16 residues. The V gene end was trimmed by 0 bases and the J gene end by 8 bases; junction bases not matched to a gene: 8. The CDR3 region is CASSQDGSGGGDEQFF. Written as DNA, the CDR3 is TGTGCCAGCAGCCAAGACGGTAGCGGGGGAGGGGATGAGCAGTTCTTC.

The rearrangement links TRBV7-9 to TRBJ2-1, with 9 positions matching TRBD2. Trimming at V came to 6 bases and at J to 3 bases, leaving 9 bases not matched to a gene. The CDR3 covers 16 residues. CDR1 and CDR2 from the germline V gene are SEHNR and FQNEAQ (reference sequence). The CDR3 sequence: CASSHTREGLYNEQFF. The CDR3 DNA reads TGTGCCAGCAGTCATACGCGGGAGGGCCTCTACAATGAGCAGTTCTTC.

This clone showed up just once. This chain links TRBV7-8 with TRBJ1-2; D perhaps matches TRBD1 (6 bases). From germline, CDR1 is SGHVS and CDR2 FQNEAQ. CDR3 length: 14 residues. V was pared by 1 base and J by 3 bases, with 9 bases between. The CDR3 bases are TGTGCCAGCAGCTTAGGGACAGTTGACTATGGCTACACCTTC. Its protein product is CASSLGTVDYGYTF.

V gene TRBV7-6 combines with J gene TRBJ2-2, with 7 bases lining up with TRBD2. The CDR3 totals 18 residues. Germline CDR1 reads SGHVS; CDR2 reads FNYEAQ. Trimming at V came to 5 bases and at J to 0 bases, leaving 12 bases not matched to a gene. CDR3 residues: CASSAPPPSGTNTGELFF. The CDR3 nucleotides are TGTGCCAGCAGCGCGCCACCTCCTAGCGGAACGAACACCGGGGAGCTGTTTTTT.

The V gene is TRBV18, the J gene TRBJ2-1; TRBD1 agrees at 7 bases. The trim removed 6 bases at V and 6 bases at J, leaving 8 bases unmatched. Per germline, CDR1 KGHSH and CDR2 LQKENI. This CDR3 is built from 14 residues. Here the CDR3 reads CASSQTSGGNEQFF. The CDR3 region has the DNA TGTGCCAGCTCCCAGACTTCAGGGGGCAATGAGCAGTTCTTC.

The chain joins TRBV20-1 to TRBJ2-7, with D perhaps TRBD2 (5 bases). This CDR3 spans 11 amino acids. Germline values: CDR1 DFQATT, CDR2 SNEGSKA (reference sequence). Trimming stripped 7 bases from V and 3 bases from J, with 10 bases between. The DNA for the CDR3 is TGCAGTGGAGAGGGTCGCTACGAGCAGTACTTC. It specifies CSGEGRYEQYF.

This chain joins TRBV6-1 and TRBJ1-1; no clear D gene. This CDR3 has 14 amino acids. The V gene's germline CDR1 is MNHNS and CDR2 SASEGT. V lost 1 base to trimming and J lost 7 bases, with 13 bases between them. The CDR3 protein is CASSEVYGINEAFF. CDR3 DNA sequence: TGTGCCAGCAGTGAAGTATACGGAATTAATGAAGCTTTCTTT.

The chain uses TRBV7-3 and TRBJ1-5; D remains unclear. V was shortened by 4 bases and J by 4 bases, with 8 bases between the two germline ends. Germline V gene sequence: CDR1 SGHTA, CDR2 FQGTGA. CDR3 length: 13 residues. DNA for the CDR3: TGTGCCAGCAGCTCCGACACAAATCAGCCCCAGCATTTT. This encodes CASSSDTNQPQHF.

This clone was recorded once. The chain couples TRBV29-1 to TRBJ1-2; 8 bases map to TRBD1. Germline V lookup: CDR1 SQVTM, CDR2 ANQGSEA. The CDR3 is 17 residues long. After removal of 6 bases from V and 6 bases from J, the junction contained 21 bases not matched to a gene. In nucleotides, the CDR3 is TGCAGCGTACCCCACGGGACAGGTCTCCCCCCTACTAATGGCTACACCTTC. This encodes CSVPHGTGLPPTNGYTF.

This chain uses TRBV5-6 with TRBJ1-2; TRBD1 might be the D (5 bases). With 3 bases removed from V and 0 bases from J, the gap between germline ends came to 9 bases. This CDR3 region has 14 residues. CDR1 and CDR2 (germline): SGHDT, YYEEEE. In DNA, the CDR3 is TGTGCCAGCAGCTGGGGGGGATCTAACTATGGCTACACCTTC. It yields the protein CASSWGGSNYGYTF.

This rearrangement joins TRBV6-2 or TRBV6-3 to TRBJ2-7; D may be TRBD2 (6 bases). CDR3 length: 13 residues. Germline loops: CDR1 MNHEY, CDR2 SVGEGT. The V end was cut by 6 bases, the J end by 1 base, with 10 bases between. CDR3 region: CASSGGRSYEQYF. The CDR3 region has the DNA TGTGCCAGCAGCGGAGGGCGTTCCTACGAGCAGTACTTC.